Presented here are 19 T cell receptor beta chains from one specimen sequenced in a study of CD8 T cells in ankylosing spondylitis. Each CDR3 protein gets one entry after TCRdb re-called the 5' RACE reads with MiXCR. The sample lists approximately 350,000 distinct CDR3 sequences, approximately 20% occurring once. The sample comprised blood, either unsorted or a sorted T cell fraction (not recorded which). These receptor sequences come from a male donor with ankylosing spondylitis or in good health (not recorded which).

The rearrangement links TRBV27 to TRBJ2-5, with 7 bases identical to TRBD1. There are 15 residues in the CDR3. J lost 5 bases, V lost 1 base, and 7 bases had no gene match. Per the germline V gene, CDR1 is MNHEY and CDR2 is SMNVEV (reference sequence). CDR3 DNA: TGTGCCAGCAGTTTATGGGCCGGACAGGAGGAGACCCAGTACTTC. Translated: CASSLWAGQEETQYF.

This clonotype was observed many times. V and J are TRBV4-2 and TRBJ2-7; D is perhaps TRBD1 (5 bases). CDR3 length: 13 amino acids. CDR1 and CDR2 (germline): LGHNA, YNFKEQ. V was shortened by 1 base and J by 3 bases, with 7 bases between the two germline ends. CDR3 sequence: CASSQAGNYEQYF. CDR3 nucleotide sequence: TGTGCCAGCAGCCAAGCAGGGAACTACGAGCAGTACTTC.

This clonotype has more than one count but fewer than ten. The CDR3: CASSLGAAAQETQYF. The DNA for the CDR3 is TGCGCCAGCAGCTTGGGGGCGGCAGCACAAGAGACCCAGTACTTC. The V call is TRBV5-1, the J call TRBJ2-5; no reliable D call. Trimming left V 0 bases short and J 2 bases short, with 11 bases between. In germline, CDR1 is SGHRS, CDR2 YFSETQ. CDR3 length: 15 residues.

The rearrangement links TRBV6-2 or TRBV6-3 to TRBJ2-3; D gene ambiguous. V dropped 5 bases and J dropped 2 bases, with 8 bases sitting between them. Germline lookup yields CDR1 MNHEY and CDR2 SVGEGT. The CDR3 loop spans 13 amino acids. CDR3 protein: CASSRDNTDTQYF. CDR3 DNA sequence: TGTGCCAGCAGTCGTGACAACACAGATACGCAGTATTTT.

The chain combines TRBV5-6 with TRBJ2-1, with TRBD1 matching 9 bases. Per the germline V gene, CDR1 is SGHDT and CDR2 is YYEEEE. The CDR3 runs to 17 residues. V dropped 0 bases and J dropped 7; count of bases not matched to a gene: 11. CDR3 nucleotide sequence: TGTGCCAGCAGCTTGGCCGGGACAGGGTTAACCAGGAATGAGCAGTTCTTC. Protein product: CASSLAGTGLTRNEQFF.

V gene TRBV7-9 combines with J gene TRBJ2-7; TRBD1 is a possible D gene (5 bases). This CDR3 contains 14 residues. The V end lost 6 bases, the J end lost 2 bases, and 14 bases lay between the germline ends. Germline lookup yields CDR1 SEHNR and CDR2 FQNEAQ (reference sequence). The CDR3 DNA sequence: TGTGCCAGCAGTGAAACGACAGAAGCCTACGAGCAGTACTTC. Translation: CASSETTEAYEQYF.

This clonotype was counted a few times. The rearrangement joins TRBV29-1 to TRBJ2-5; the D gene is possibly TRBD1 (5 bases). V was pared by 0 bases and J by 2 bases, with 13 bases between. The V gene's germline CDR1 is SQVTM and CDR2 ANQGSEA. There are 15 residues in the CDR3. As DNA, the CDR3 is TGCAGCGTTGAAGATCTGGGGCAGGGACAAGAGACCCAGTACTTC. Its translation: CSVEDLGQGQETQYF.

This chain connects TRBV20-1 to TRBJ2-1; 7 nucleotides line up with TRBD1. The V and J ends lost 6 bases and 0 bases, in that order; junction bases with no gene match: 11. Germline CDR1 is DFQATT and CDR2 is SNEGSKA (reference sequence). The CDR3 consists of 16 residues. The CDR3 sequence is CSAILPGQSSYNEQFF. The CDR3 DNA sequence: TGCAGTGCCATCTTACCGGGACAGAGCTCCTACAATGAGCAGTTCTTC.

The gene calls are TRBV11-2 and TRBJ2-5; the D is unclear. V was trimmed by 4 bases and J by 2 bases, leaving 14 bases between them. This CDR3 has 15 residues. Germline CDR1 and CDR2: SGHAT and FQNNGV. The CDR3 DNA follows: TGTGCCAGCAGCTACGCATACAGAGAGCAAGAGACCCAGTACTTC. This translates into CASSYAYREQETQYF.

This clonotype was picked up a small number of times. The CDR3 here is CSVATGVGQSSYEQYF. The CDR3 region has the DNA TGCAGCGTAGCGACAGGGGTTGGACAAAGCTCCTACGAGCAGTACTTC. This rearrangement joins TRBV29-1 to TRBJ2-7, with 8 positions matching TRBD1. The V and J ends lost 6 bases and 0 bases, in that order; junction bases with no gene match: 13. From germline, CDR1 is SQVTM and CDR2 ANQGSEA. CDR3 length equals 16 residues.

Many counts were recorded for this clonotype. The chain couples TRBV29-1 to TRBJ2-2; 7 bases match TRBD2. CDR1 SQVTM and CDR2 ANQGSEA come from the germline V gene. The CDR3 length is 15 residues. The trim removed 0 bases at V and 5 bases at J, leaving 6 bases unmatched. Here the CDR3 reads CSVEDGAGETGELFF. The CDR3 DNA reads TGCAGCGTTGAAGACGGGGCGGGGGAAACCGGGGAGCTGTTTTTT.

This chain links TRBV12-3 or TRBV12-4 with TRBJ2-3, with TRBD2 identical over 11 bases. This CDR3 is built from 14 residues. V lost 6 bases and J lost 5; bases outside the gene matches: 4. The CDR3 nucleotides are TGTGCCAGCAGCGCTAGCGGGGGGCGAGATACGCAGTATTTT. Encoded protein: CASSASGGRDTQYF.

The count of this clonotype is one. The CDR3 bases are TGCGCCAGCAGTCAATCTCGGGGGGGCTGGTACGAGCAGTACTTC. It is translated as CASSQSRGGWYEQYF. This chain links TRBV23-1 with TRBJ2-7; 8 nucleotides match TRBD2. TRBV23-1 is annotated as an ORF whose role is uncertain. The junction had 5 bases not matched to a gene; V was cut back by 0 bases and J by 4 bases. The CDR3 is 15 amino acids.

Many counts were recorded for this clonotype. The chain links TRBV6-6 to TRBJ2-4; D not resolved. The germline V and J ends were trimmed by 2 bases and 9 bases, with 8 bases remaining between them. The germline V gene encodes CDR1 MNHNY and CDR2 SVGAGI (reference sequence). The CDR3 is 12 amino acids. CDR3 amino acids: CASSYSISIQYF. In nucleotides, the CDR3 is TGTGCCAGCAGTTACAGTATAAGCATTCAGTACTTC.

In this sample, this clonotype turned up once. The rearrangement links TRBV2 to TRBJ2-5; weak D call: TRBD2 (7 bases). CDR3 length: 14 amino acids. The V and J ends lost 6 bases and 4 bases respectively, with 15 bases between them. Germline-derived CDR1 and CDR2 are SNHLY and FYNNEI. CDR3 nucleotides: TGTGCCAGCAGCCGCAGGGGAGGGATAGAGACCCAGTACTTC. Amino acid sequence: CASSRRGGIETQYF.

DNA for the CDR3: TGCGCCAGCAGTGAGGAGGGACAGGGCTACAATGAGCAGTTCTTC. Translated, it gives CASSEEGQGYNEQFF. The V gene is TRBV5-1, the J gene TRBJ2-1; the match to TRBD1 covers 9 bases. With V trimmed by 5 bases and J by 3 bases, 6 bases remained unmatched. CDR1 and CDR2 from the germline V gene are SGHRS and YFSETQ. CDR3 length: 15 residues.

The chain has TRBV12-3 or TRBV12-4 and TRBJ2-5, with 14 bases aligning to TRBD2. With V trimmed by 7 bases and J by 5 bases, 6 bases remained unmatched. The CDR3 is 15 residues long. CDR3: CASTLWTSGGETQYF. CDR3 sequence (DNA): TGTGCCAGCACCCTCTGGACTAGCGGGGGGGAGACCCAGTACTTC.

This chain connects TRBV3-1 to TRBJ2-2; TRBD2 matches 15 bases. The V segment lost 4 bases and the J segment 0 bases; nucleotides outside the gene matches: 12. The CDR3 totals 21 residues. Per germline, CDR1 LGHDT and CDR2 YNNKEL (reference sequence). The CDR3 region has the DNA TGTGCCAGCAGCCCCCCTCCGGGACTAGCGGGGGGAATCGCGAACACCGGGGAGCTGTTTTTT. It yields the protein CASSPPPGLAGGIANTGELFF.

This chain uses TRBV11-2 with TRBJ2-3; D may match TRBD1 or TRBD2 (5 bases each). V shed 5 bases and J shed 4 bases, with 22 bases lying between them. The CDR3 is 17 amino acids. Per the germline V gene, CDR1 is SGHAT and CDR2 is FQNNGV. In DNA, the CDR3 is TGTGCCAGCAGCGGTCAAACGGGCAGGGAGAGGGCAGATACGCAGTATTTT. It encodes CASSGQTGRERADTQYF.